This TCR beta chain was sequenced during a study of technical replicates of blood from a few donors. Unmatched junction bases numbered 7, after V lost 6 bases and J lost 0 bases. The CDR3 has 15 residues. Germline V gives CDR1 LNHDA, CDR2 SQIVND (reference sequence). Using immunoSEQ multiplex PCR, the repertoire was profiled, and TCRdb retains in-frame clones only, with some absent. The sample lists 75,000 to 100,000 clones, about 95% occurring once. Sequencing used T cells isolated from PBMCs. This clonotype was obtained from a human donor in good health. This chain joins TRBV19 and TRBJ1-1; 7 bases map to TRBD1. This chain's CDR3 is CASRTTGQMNTEAFF. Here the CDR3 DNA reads TGTGCCAGTAGAACAACGGGACAGATGAACACTGAAGCTTTCTTT. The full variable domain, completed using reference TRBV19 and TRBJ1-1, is DGGITQSPKYLFRKEGQNVTLSCEQNLNHDAMYWYRQDPGQGLRLIYYSQIVNDFQKGDIAEGYSVSREKKESFPLTVTSAQKNPTAFYLCASRTTGQMNTEAFFGQGTRLTVV.